This is a list of T cell receptor beta chains from one sample in a study of blood T cells in healthy people across ages. TCRdb independently ran MiXCR on the 5' RACE reads; one entry per CDR3 protein. The data contain 1.5 million to 2 million distinct CDR3 sequences, roughly 32% of them seen just once; the ten biggest clones take up 11%. The sample consisted of blood. The receptors derive from a woman younger than 45 in good health. CDR3s include the opening cysteine and the closing phenylalanine or tryptophan. Fields, in order: V gene, clone size, J gene, D gene, CDR3 protein, CDR3 DNA. The D gene is left open where the match is weak. Clone size appears in some rows only: once, few, many, or a class for an expanded clone.

TRBV7-2	NA	TRBJ2-7	NA	CASNPGWGNEQYF	TGTGCCAGCAACCCCGGGTGGGGGAACGAGCAGTACTTC
TRBV5-1	NA	TRBJ2-1	TRBD2	CASSLTLAGIGPILSSYNEQFF	TGCGCCAGCAGCTTGACGCTAGCGGGGATTGGCCCTATCCTAAGCTCCTACAATGAGCAGTTCTTC
TRBV27	NA	TRBJ2-3	NA	CASSLTPKRPTTDTQYF	TGTGCCAGCAGTTTAACGCCGAAAAGGCCCACCACAGATACGCAGTATTTT
TRBV20-1	NA	TRBJ2-1	NA	CSTRESEQFF	TGCAGTACCCGGGAGAGTGAGCAGTTCTTC
TRBV7-6	NA	TRBJ2-1	TRBD1	CASSRGQPLNEQFF	TGTGCCAGCAGCCGGGGACAGCCCCTCAATGAGCAGTTCTTC
TRBV7-9	NA	TRBJ2-2	NA	CASSLRTWANTGELFF	TGTGCCAGCAGCTTACGAACGTGGGCGAACACCGGGGAGCTGTTTTTT
TRBV9	NA	TRBJ1-1	NA	CASSDPGRSTEAFF	TGTGCCAGCAGCGACCCGGGACGATCCACTGAAGCTTTCTTT
TRBV24-1	NA	TRBJ2-1	TRBD2	CATSDFGGRTGNEQFF	TGTGCCACCAGTGATTTCGGCGGGAGGACCGGGAATGAGCAGTTCTTC
TRBV7-9	NA	TRBJ1-2	NA	CAIRGVAGNYGYTF	TGTGCCATTCGAGGAGTTGCAGGCAACTATGGCTACACCTTC
TRBV7-7	many	TRBJ2-3	TRBD2	CASSPGLAVTDTQYF	TGTGCCAGCAGCCCGGGACTAGCGGTCACAGATACGCAGTATTTT
TRBV5-1	NA	TRBJ2-7	NA	CASSRVETYEQYF	TGCGCCAGCTCCAGGGTAGAAACCTACGAGCAGTACTTC
TRBV20-1	NA	TRBJ2-5	TRBD1	CSARDMTGGKETQYF	TGCAGTGCTAGAGATATGACAGGGGGTAAGGAGACCCAGTACTTC
TRBV6-2/TRBV6-3	NA	TRBJ1-2	TRBD1	CASRSGQVNGYTF	TGTGCCAGCAGATCAGGACAGGTCAATGGCTACACCTTC
TRBV6-5	NA	TRBJ2-1	TRBD2	CASGYGEGSGEQFF	TGTGCCAGCGGATACGGGGAGGGCTCCGGTGAGCAGTTCTTC
TRBV13	few	TRBJ2-3	TRBD2	CASSSLSGGKTDTQYF	TGTGCCAGCAGCTCTCTTTCGGGGGGGAAGACAGATACGCAGTATTTT
TRBV14	NA	TRBJ2-2	TRBD2	CASSQGGAGGGELFF	TGTGCCAGCAGCCAAGGAGGAGCGGGGGGCGGGGAGCTGTTTTTT
TRBV9	few	TRBJ2-3	TRBD2	CASNAGADTQYF	TGTGCCAGCAATGCGGGAGCCGATACGCAGTATTTT
TRBV2	NA	TRBJ2-7	NA	CASSERGQRTYEQYF	TGTGCCAGCAGTGAGCGCGGACAGCGCACCTACGAGCAGTACTTC
TRBV27	NA	TRBJ2-7	NA	CASRLVLGAAYEQYF	TGTGCCAGCAGGCTCGTCCTAGGGGCCGCCTACGAGCAGTACTTC
TRBV5-1	NA	TRBJ2-2	NA	CASSLGSSRELFF	TGCGCCAGCAGCCTGGGCAGCAGCAGGGAGCTGTTTTTT
TRBV6-5	NA	TRBJ2-6	NA	CASSSDDGGPGANVLTF	TGTGCCAGCAGTTCGGATGACGGGGGGCCTGGGGCCAACGTCCTGACTTTC
TRBV7-8	NA	TRBJ2-1	NA	CASSLVSKAVGEQFF	TGTGCCAGCAGCTTAGTGTCTAAGGCGGTAGGGGAGCAGTTCTTC
TRBV10-3	NA	TRBJ2-5	TRBD2	CAISESRAGGSETQYF	TGTGCCATCAGTGAGTCACGAGCGGGGGGATCGGAGACCCAGTACTTC
TRBV9	few	TRBJ1-1	NA	CASSVEDGLNTEAFF	TGTGCCAGCAGCGTAGAGGACGGATTGAACACTGAAGCTTTCTTT
TRBV6-2/TRBV6-3	few	TRBJ1-1	NA	CASTPGGEDTEAFF	TGTGCCAGCACACCCGGGGGGGAAGATACTGAAGCTTTCTTT
TRBV7-9	few	TRBJ2-7	TRBD2	CASTLQREDYEQYF	TGTGCCAGCACCCTACAGCGGGAGGACTACGAGCAGTACTTC
TRBV20-1	few	TRBJ2-7	TRBD2	CSALAGGPYEQYF	TGCAGTGCTTTAGCGGGGGGACCCTACGAGCAGTACTTC